Shown below are 32 T cell receptor beta chains from a single sample sequenced in a study of shared clonotypes between healthy human individuals. The repertoire was sequenced with immunoSEQ multiplex PCR; TCRdb's copy has only in-frame clones and lacks some. This sample yields 490,000 or so clones, of which about three quarters are seen a single time; 10% to 15% belongs to the top ten. The sequencing sample was made of PBMCs. The source is a woman between 35 and 50 years old in good health. Some clones in this sample may be carry-over from other donors' samples.

This clone has only a few counts. V is TRBV19 and J is TRBJ1-2; 9 bases match TRBD1. With 5 bases clipped from V and 0 bases from J, the junction kept 7 bases outside the gene matches. The germline gives CDR1 LNHDA, CDR2 SQIVND (reference sequence). This CDR3 is built from 16 residues. This chain's CDR3 is CASSATGGKANYGYTF. CDR3 in DNA: TGTGCCAGTAGTGCGACAGGGGGAAAAGCTAACTATGGCTACACCTTC.

The chain couples TRBV5-4 to TRBJ1-3, with a tentative D call TRBD1 (6 bases). This CDR3 spans 16 amino acids. The V end was cut by 0 bases, the J end by 0 bases, with 10 bases between. Germline assignment: CDR1 SGHNT and CDR2 YYREEE (reference sequence). CDR3 sequence (DNA): TGTGCCAGCAGCTTGGAGGCCAGGGGCTCTGGAAACACCATATATTTT. This codes for CASSLEARGSGNTIYF.

This chain uses TRBV19 with TRBJ2-1; no definite D call. Trimming took off 4 bases at V and 0 bases at J, with 7 bases between the two ends. In germline, CDR1 is LNHDA, CDR2 SQIVND (reference sequence). This CDR3 contains 14 residues. The CDR3 DNA is TGTGCCAGTAGTAACCGGGTCTCCTACAATGAGCAGTTCTTC. Translating it yields CASSNRVSYNEQFF.

The rearrangement links TRBV28 to TRBJ1-6; D call uncertain. Germline CDR1 reads MDHEN; CDR2 reads SYDVKM. This CDR3 comprises 13 residues. Trimming stripped 8 bases from V and 6 bases from J, with 11 bases between. The CDR3 DNA reads as TGTGCCAGCGCCGGGAGACGTAATTCACCCCTCCACTTT. Translation: CASAGRRNSPLHF. The full variable domain, its missing parts supplied by reference TRBV28 and TRBJ1-6, is DVKVTQSSRYLVKRTGEKVFLECVQDMDHENMFWYRQDPGLGLRLIYFSYDVKMKEKGDIPEGYSVSREKKERFSLILESASTNQTSMYLCASAGRRNSPLHFGNGTRLTVT.

The rearrangement joins TRBV30 to TRBJ2-7, with a weak D call TRBD1 (5 bases). Deletions cut 2 bases from V and 2 bases from J, with 10 bases between. CDR1 and CDR2 from the germline V gene are GTSNPN and SVGIG (reference sequence). CDR3 length equals 13 residues. In nucleotides, the CDR3 is TGTGCCTGGAGTATCACAGGTGCCTACGAGCAGTACTTC. Its protein product is CAWSITGAYEQYF.

This chain uses TRBV27 with TRBJ2-1; D not resolved. Germline V gives CDR1 MNHEY, CDR2 SMNVEV (reference sequence). This CDR3 contains 15 residues. The V gene lost 7 bases and the J gene lost 2 bases, with 15 bases spanning the gap. The CDR3 region is CASTRGDRAYNEQFF. DNA of the CDR3: TGTGCCAGCACCCGCGGAGATCGGGCCTACAATGAGCAGTTCTTC.

As to this clone: This probably arose from a read error, given a far larger clone one base away. The DNA for the CDR3 is TGTGCCTGGAGTGTAATCGGCAACCTTAGGACCCAGTACTTC. It specifies CAWSVIGNLRTQYF. The chain combines TRBV30 with TRBJ2-5; no clear D. V dropped 0 bases and J dropped 7 bases, with 15 bases sitting between them. CDR1 GTSNPN and CDR2 SVGIG come from the germline V gene (reference sequence). CDR3 size: 14 residues.

The chain links TRBV15 to TRBJ2-1; D gene uncertain. V shed 0 bases and J shed 8 bases, with 11 bases lying between them. Germline-derived CDR1 and CDR2 are LNHNV and YYDKDF (reference sequence). The CDR3 runs to 14 residues. The CDR3: CATSRDPMAHEQFF. CDR3 bases: TGTGCCACCAGCAGAGATCCCATGGCCCATGAGCAGTTCTTC.

The chain couples TRBV7-7 to TRBJ2-7, with D possibly being TRBD2 (6 bases). This CDR3 is 14 amino acids long. The V and J ends lost 1 base and 6 bases respectively, with 13 bases between them. Per the germline V gene, CDR1 is SSHAT and CDR2 is FNYEAQ (reference sequence). The CDR3 bases are TGTGCCAGCAGCTTAGAGGTGGCTAGCGTCGAGCAGTACTTC. Its translation is CASSLEVASVEQYF.

The chain couples TRBV5-1 to TRBJ2-1; 7 positions match TRBD2. The CDR3 extends over 16 amino acids. In germline, CDR1 is SGHRS, CDR2 YFSETQ. With V trimmed by 1 base and J by 0 bases, 4 bases remained unmatched. CDR3 DNA sequence: TGCGCCAGCAGCTTGAGCGGGGAAAGCTCCTACAATGAGCAGTTCTTC. It translates to CASSLSGESSYNEQFF.

In the case of this clone: The sample holds other DNA sequences that translate to the same CDR3. The chain has TRBV29-1 and TRBJ2-1; D remains unclear. Germline V lookup: CDR1 SQVTM, CDR2 ANQGSEA. The V end was cut by 2 bases, the J end by 4 bases, with 6 bases between. The CDR3 is 12 residues long. The CDR3 loop reads CSVERQYNEQFF. CDR3 bases: TGCAGCGTTGAAAGGCAGTACAATGAGCAGTTCTTC.

This clone showed up just once. The chain joins TRBV7-9 to TRBJ2-7; 9 nucleotides agree with TRBD1. V shed 3 bases and J 4 bases; nucleotides not matched to a gene: 16. This CDR3 has 18 residues. Germline V CDR1 and CDR2: SEHNR, FQNEAQ (reference sequence). The CDR3 loop is CASSFFPGTGIFRYEQYF. Written as DNA, the CDR3 is TGTGCCAGCAGCTTCTTCCCCGGGACAGGGATCTTTAGGTACGAGCAGTACTTC.

The chain has TRBV7-2 and TRBJ1-3; the D is unclear. Trimming cost V 0 bases and J 0 bases, with 6 bases left between them. The germline V gene has CDR1 SGHTA and CDR2 FQGNSA. This CDR3 has 15 residues. The CDR3 loop reads CASSLAPASGNTIYF. CDR3 bases: TGTGCCAGCAGCTTAGCGCCGGCCTCTGGAAACACCATATATTTT.

The chain uses TRBV5-1 and TRBJ2-7; D gene uncertain. The CDR3 consists of 14 residues. Germline V lookup: CDR1 SGHRS, CDR2 YFSETQ. V lost 0 bases and J 2 bases, leaving 9 bases between the germline ends. The CDR3 nucleotides are TGCGCCAGCAGCTTGGCTACCGGAACCTACGAGCAGTACTTC. It encodes CASSLATGTYEQYF.

CDR3 residues: CASSEGGEVYNEQFF. In DNA, the CDR3 is TGTGCCAGCAGTGAGGGGGGTGAGGTTTACAATGAGCAGTTCTTC. The J gene is TRBJ2-1, the V gene TRBV6-4; possible D gene TRBD2, 6 bases. Germline CDR1 reads MRHNA; CDR2 reads SNTAGT. Trimming shortened V by 3 bases and J by 4 bases, and 13 bases separated the two germline ends. This CDR3 is built from 15 residues.

This clone appeared a few times. The V call is TRBV5-4, the J call TRBJ1-1; 7 nucleotides match TRBD1. CDR1 and CDR2 (germline): SGHNT, YYREEE (reference sequence). CDR3 size: 15 residues. Trimming removed 4 bases from V and 0 bases from J; junction bases left unmatched: 6. Here the CDR3 reads CASSPRTGVNTEAFF. The CDR3 DNA sequence: TGTGCCAGCAGCCCTCGGACAGGAGTGAACACTGAAGCTTTCTTT. Complete variable domain (other parts from reference TRBV5-4 and TRBJ1-1): ETGVTQSPTHLIKTRGQQVTLRCSSQSGHNTVSWYQQALGQGPQFIFQYYREEENGRGNFPPRFSGLQFPNYSSELNVNALELDDSALYLCASSPRTGVNTEAFFGQGTRLTVV.

The CDR3, as DNA: TGTGCCAGCAGCTTAGATCCGTGGTCAAATGAGCAGTTCTTC. Its protein product is CASSLDPWSNEQFF. V and J are TRBV11-2 and TRBJ2-1, with D unresolved. Trimming stripped 0 bases from V and 7 bases from J, with 10 bases between. The CDR3 totals 14 residues. Per germline, CDR1 SGHAT and CDR2 FQNNGV.

This clone appeared once. This chain links TRBV19 with TRBJ2-2; 7 bases align to TRBD1. The trim removed 6 bases at V and 0 bases at J, leaving 7 bases unmatched. The CDR3 runs to 16 residues. The germline CDR1 and CDR2 sequences are LNHDA and SQIVND (reference sequence). The CDR3 protein is CASSARDSPNTGELFF. The CDR3 nucleotides are TGTGCCAGTAGCGCCCGGGACAGCCCGAACACCGGGGAGCTGTTTTTT.

Turning to this clone: A much larger clone differs from this one at a single base, so this may be a read error. This chain's CDR3 is CASSAGSYEQYF. The CDR3 bases are TGTGCCAGCAGCGCGGGGTCCTACGAGCAGTACTTC. This rearrangement joins TRBV2 to TRBJ2-7; possible D gene TRBD2, 6 bases. CDR3 length: 12 amino acids. The germline CDR1 and CDR2 sequences are SNHLY and FYNNEI. Trimming took off 6 bases at V and 1 base at J, with 7 bases between the two ends.

The chain combines TRBV29-1 with TRBJ2-1, with 7 bases fitting TRBD2. V gave up 0 bases and J gave up 7 bases; unmatched junction bases: 0. CDR1 and CDR2 from the germline V gene are SQVTM and ANQGSEA. The length of the CDR3 is 12 residues. The CDR3 DNA is TGCAGCGTTGAAGAGGGGGGGAATGAGCAGTTCTTC. This codes for CSVEEGGNEQFF.

The chain joins TRBV5-4 to TRBJ2-5; D tentatively reads TRBD1 or TRBD2 (5 bases each). Germline CDR1 is SGHNT and CDR2 is YYREEE (reference sequence). With 4 bases removed from V and 5 bases from J, the gap between germline ends came to 12 bases. CDR3 length equals 13 residues. The CDR3 DNA follows: TGTGCCAGCAGCCGGGACCATAGCGAGACCCAGTACTTC. The encoded protein is CASSRDHSETQYF.

As for this clone: This sample also contains other DNA sequences that code for the same CDR3. CDR3 nucleotides: TGCGCCAGCAGCTTGGGTCTGGGGGCGAACACTGAAGCTTTCTTT. This translates into CASSLGLGANTEAFF. The V call is TRBV5-1, the J call TRBJ1-1, with D possibly matching TRBD1 (6 bases). With 0 bases removed from V and 1 base from J, the gap between germline ends came to 10 bases. The CDR3 spans 15 residues. Germline lookup yields CDR1 SGHRS and CDR2 YFSETQ.

This chain uses TRBV10-3 with TRBJ1-1; 7 bases agree with TRBD1. Losses at the gene ends were 10 bases for V and 0 bases for J; bases not matched to a gene: 11. This CDR3 is 15 amino acids long. The germline gives CDR1 ENHRY, CDR2 SYGVKD. CDR3 protein: CASRPPGGMNTEAFF. CDR3 coding DNA: TGTGCCAGCAGACCCCCAGGGGGGATGAACACTGAAGCTTTCTTT.

This chain uses TRBV28 with TRBJ2-7, with D maybe TRBD1 (6 bases). The length of the CDR3 is 15 residues. V lost 2 bases, J lost 3 bases, and 14 bases lay in between. Germline V gene lookup returns CDR1 MDHEN and CDR2 SYDVKM. The CDR3 loop is CASSLVEGHRYEQYF. The CDR3 coding sequence is TGTGCCAGCAGTTTAGTCGAGGGACACCGCTACGAGCAGTACTTC.

The rearrangement uses TRBV4-1 and TRBJ1-1; possible D gene TRBD1, 5 bases. CDR3 length equals 18 residues. The germline V gene encodes CDR1 MGHRA and CDR2 YSYEKL. V gave up 1 base and J gave up 1 base, with 19 bases separating them. The CDR3 coding sequence is TGCGCCAGCAGCCAAGTGTTTGGGGTGGCGGGGGAGAACACTGAAGCTTTCTTT. Protein: CASSQVFGVAGENTEAFF.

The V call is TRBV9, the J call TRBJ2-1; unclear D gene. The CDR3 contains 15 residues. V shed 0 bases and J shed 5 bases, with 12 bases lying between them. The germline V gene encodes CDR1 SGDLS and CDR2 YYNGEE. The CDR3 reads CASSVVGSINNEQFF. Written as DNA, the CDR3 is TGTGCCAGCAGCGTAGTTGGTAGCATAAACAATGAGCAGTTCTTC.

In the case of this clone: A far larger clone is off by one base, so a read error is likely. At the DNA level, this CDR3 is encoded by other sequences in the same sample as well. The gene calls are TRBV7-9 and TRBJ2-7; TRBD2 matches 8 bases. This CDR3 is 16 amino acids long. V was clipped by 6 bases and J by 6 bases; unmatched bases: 16. CDR1 and CDR2 from the germline V gene are SEHNR and FQNEAQ (reference sequence). The CDR3 region has the DNA TGTGCCAGCAGTCGTCCCGGGACCAGCGGGAGTACCGAGCAGTACTTC. Its protein product is CASSRPGTSGSTEQYF.

This clone was seen just once. This chain links TRBV27 with TRBJ1-2, with a weak D call TRBD1 (6 bases). The V gene's germline CDR1 is MNHEY and CDR2 SMNVEV (reference sequence). This CDR3 spans 14 amino acids. V dropped 6 bases and J dropped 4 bases, with 15 bases sitting between them. The CDR3 DNA reads as TGTGCCAGCAGGAAACAGGGTTTTCGCTATGGCTACACCTTC. Protein: CASRKQGFRYGYTF.

This clone was counted between two and nine times. The rearrangement joins TRBV11-2 to TRBJ1-4; D uncertain. V shed 2 bases and J shed 3 bases, with 10 bases lying between them. The germline V gene has CDR1 SGHAT and CDR2 FQNNGV. The CDR3 contains 15 residues. CDR3 in amino acids: CASSLSGGPNEKLFF. The CDR3 DNA reads TGTGCCAGCAGCTTATCAGGCGGACCTAATGAAAAACTGTTTTTT.

This clone was observed a single time. The J gene is TRBJ2-6, the V gene TRBV9; D not resolved. V was trimmed by 0 bases and J by 0 bases, leaving 7 bases between them. This CDR3 is built from 16 residues. Germline CDR1 and CDR2: SGDLS and YYNGEE. Written as DNA, the CDR3 is TGTGCCAGCAGCGTAGTTCCCGACTCTGGGGCCAACGTCCTGACTTTC. This sequence encodes CASSVVPDSGANVLTF.

This chain links TRBV7-9 with TRBJ2-7, with D possibly being TRBD2 (8 bases). Germline assignment: CDR1 SEHNR and CDR2 FQNEAQ (reference sequence). Trimming pared 5 bases from V and 6 bases from J, leaving 20 bases between. This CDR3 has 15 amino acids. This chain's CDR3 is CASSPNPGGGGEQYF. Written as DNA, the CDR3 is TGTGCCAGCAGCCCTAACCCGGGAGGGGGCGGCGAGCAGTACTTC. Based on the CDR3 plus reference TRBV7-9 and TRBJ2-7, the full variable domain is DTGVSQNPRHKITKRGQNVTFRCDPISEHNRLYWYRQTLGQGPEFLTYFQNEAQLEKSRLLSDRFSAERPKGSFSTLEIQRTEQGDSAMYLCASSPNPGGGGEQYFGPGTRLTVT.

This rearrangement joins TRBV4-1 to TRBJ2-1; D is uncertain. Per the germline V gene, CDR1 is MGHRA and CDR2 is YSYEKL. This CDR3 comprises 14 residues. The V gene lost 0 bases and the J gene lost 2 bases, with 5 bases spanning the gap. The CDR3 DNA follows: TGCGCCAGCAGCCAAGAACGGGCCTACAATGAGCAGTTCTTC. Translating it yields CASSQERAYNEQFF.